One sample yielded the 24 T cell receptor beta chains listed below, sequenced in a study of resident and recirculating memory T cells in vitiligo. The protocol was immunoSEQ multiplex PCR, while the TCRdb copy is restricted to in-frame clones and leaves out a portion. The table lists about 42,000 clones, about 93% of them singletons. Sequences were obtained from blood. The source is a male donor with vitiligo.

V and J are TRBV6-5 and TRBJ1-2; possibly TRBD1 for D (5 bases). In germline, CDR1 is MNHEY, CDR2 SVGAGI. CDR3 length equals 16 residues. V lost 3 bases, J lost 8 bases, and 22 bases lay in between. CDR3 nucleotides: TGTGCCAGCAGTTATCGAATGTTCTCCGGGGGGGGAGGCTACACCTTC. Residues: CASSYRMFSGGGGYTF.

The chain uses TRBV28 and TRBJ1-2; 7 bases fit TRBD1. Germline CDR1 and CDR2: MDHEN and SYDVKM. The CDR3 has 17 amino acids. Losses at the gene ends were 7 bases for V and 3 bases for J; bases not matched to a gene: 17. CDR3 protein: CASTVRGGSSGDYGYTF. CDR3 DNA sequence: TGTGCCAGCACCGTGAGAGGGGGCTCCTCTGGGGACTATGGCTACACCTTC.

This clone was recorded once. CDR3 DNA sequence: TGTGCCAGCAGCGTAGATACTAGCGGGGGGGTCAAAGATACGCAGTATTTT. It specifies CASSVDTSGGVKDTQYF. V usage is TRBV9 and J usage is TRBJ2-3, with TRBD2 matching 13 bases. This CDR3 spans 17 amino acids. V shed 0 bases, J shed 5 bases, and the junction held 6 bases outside the gene matches. Germline V CDR1 and CDR2: SGDLS, YYNGEE.

This chain links TRBV19 with TRBJ2-7; 7 bases fit TRBD1. This CDR3 has 14 residues. Germline assignment: CDR1 LNHDA and CDR2 SQIVND (reference sequence). V dropped 4 bases and J dropped 2; count of bases not matched to a gene: 5. DNA of the CDR3: TGTGCCAGTAGTACGACAGGGAGCGCCTACGAGCAGTACTTC. Translation gives CASSTTGSAYEQYF.

The chain recombines TRBV7-9 with TRBJ1-6; 8 bases align to TRBD1. The CDR3 covers 16 residues. The germline gives CDR1 SEHNR, CDR2 FQNEAQ (reference sequence). Trimming cost V 1 base and J 13 bases; bases outside gene matches: 12. The CDR3 coding sequence is TGTGCCAGCAGCTTAGAAGTTGGGGGACAGGCTGTCCCCCTCCACTTT. Translated: CASSLEVGGQAVPLHF.

This sequence joins TRBV30 and TRBJ2-1; D is perhaps TRBD1 (5 bases). CDR1 and CDR2 from the germline V gene are GTSNPN and SVGIG (reference sequence). Trimming left V 5 bases short and J 1 base short, with 12 bases between. The CDR3 length is 14 residues. DNA for the CDR3: TGTGCCTGGGCCTCAGGGATGTCCTACAATGAGCAGTTCTTC. It is translated as CAWASGMSYNEQFF.

CDR3 coding DNA: TGCGCCAGCAGCCCGGAGACCCAGTACTTC. As protein: CASSPETQYF. V gene TRBV5-1 combines with J gene TRBJ2-5; D is ambiguous. Trimming cost V 4 bases and J 5 bases, with 3 bases left between them. This CDR3 region has 10 residues. Germline lookup yields CDR1 SGHRS and CDR2 YFSETQ.

This chain joins TRBV27 and TRBJ2-5; the match to TRBD2 covers 10 bases. This CDR3 contains 20 residues. The germline CDR1 and CDR2 sequences are MNHEY and SMNVEV (reference sequence). V was pared by 2 bases and J by 4 bases, with 19 bases of the junction left unmatched. CDR3 in amino acids: CASSLIPPSGGAGRRETQYF. The CDR3 DNA reads TGTGCCAGCAGTTTAATTCCACCGAGCGGGGGGGCGGGGAGGAGAGAGACCCAGTACTTC.

J is TRBJ2-7 and V is TRBV27, with D possibly TRBD2 on 6 matching bases. This CDR3 has 15 residues. Germline V gives CDR1 MNHEY, CDR2 SMNVEV (reference sequence). With 3 bases removed from V and 4 bases from J, the gap between germline ends came to 16 bases. CDR3: CASSLGTSTLYEQYF. The CDR3 region has the DNA TGTGCCAGCAGTTTGGGGACTTCTACACTATACGAGCAGTACTTC.

The chain joins TRBV19 to TRBJ1-1; D remains ambiguous. The CDR3 is 13 amino acids. V was cut by 1 base and J by 5 bases, with 8 bases left in between. Germline V gene lookup returns CDR1 LNHDA and CDR2 SQIVND (reference sequence). CDR3 sequence reads: CASSIGRRTEAFF. In DNA, the CDR3 is TGTGCCAGTAGTATAGGGAGGAGGACTGAAGCTTTCTTT.

This chain connects TRBV6-5 to TRBJ2-3, with 10 bases lining up with TRBD2. Per the germline V gene, CDR1 is MNHEY and CDR2 is SVGAGI. V shed 2 bases and J 6 bases; nucleotides not matched to a gene: 5. This CDR3 is 15 amino acids long. The CDR3, as DNA: TGTGCCAGCAGTTACACTAGCGGGGTCTCGGATACGCAGTATTTT. It yields the protein CASSYTSGVSDTQYF.

The chain has TRBV7-2 and TRBJ2-7; 9 bases map to TRBD2. V dropped 2 bases and J dropped 2; count of bases not matched to a gene: 7. The CDR3 has 16 residues. From germline, CDR1 is SGHTA and CDR2 FQGNSA. The CDR3 here is CASSLMGVAGAYEQYF. The CDR3 DNA is TGTGCCAGCAGCTTAATGGGGGTAGCGGGGGCCTACGAGCAGTACTTC.

The chain recombines TRBV18 with TRBJ1-1; no clear D. V was trimmed by 4 bases and J by 3 bases, leaving 18 bases between them. Germline V gives CDR1 KGHSH, CDR2 LQKENI. CDR3 length: 16 residues. The CDR3 sequence is CASSQPRRVVDTEAFF. The CDR3 bases are TGTGCCAGCTCACAACCGCGGAGGGTGGTTGACACTGAAGCTTTCTTT.

The chain carries TRBV18 and TRBJ2-5, with 10 bases fitting TRBD1. J was trimmed by 4 bases and V by 3 bases; bases with no gene match: 5. The CDR3 length is 15 residues. Germline V lookup: CDR1 KGHSH, CDR2 LQKENI. The CDR3 DNA reads TGTGCCAGCTCACCGCCGGGACAGGGGAGAGAGACCCAGTACTTC. This encodes CASSPPGQGRETQYF. Drawing the rest from reference TRBV18 and TRBJ2-5, the complete variable domain is NAGVMQNPRHLVRRRGQEARLRCSPMKGHSHVYWYRQLPEEGLKFMVYLQKENIIDESGMPKERFSAEFPKEGPSILRIQQVVRGDSAAYFCASSPPGQGRETQYFGPGTRLLVL.

This rearrangement joins TRBV19 to TRBJ1-6; 7 bases line up with TRBD1. J was trimmed by 6 bases and V by 7 bases; bases with no gene match: 9. The CDR3 contains 15 residues. Germline V gene sequence: CDR1 LNHDA, CDR2 SQIVND (reference sequence). CDR3 sequence (DNA): TGTGCCAGTACGGGACAGACAACCTTTAATTCACCCCTCCACTTT. Protein product: CASTGQTTFNSPLHF.

The chain is built from TRBV11-1 and TRBJ1-1; D uncertain. Trimming removed 2 bases from V and 8 bases from J, with 12 bases in between. This CDR3 region has 13 residues. Germline V CDR1 and CDR2: SGHAT, FQDESV (reference sequence). The CDR3 nucleotides are TGTGCCAGCAGCTTATGGCTTTTTACAGAAGCTTTCTTT. Amino acids: CASSLWLFTEAFF. Based on the CDR3 plus reference TRBV11-1 and TRBJ1-1, the full variable domain is EAEVAQSPRYKITEKSQAVAFWCDPISGHATLYWYRQILGQGPELLVQFQDESVVDDSQLPKDRFSAERLKGVDSTLKIQPAELGDSAMYLCASSLWLFTEAFFGQGTRLTVV.

The chain links TRBV5-4 to TRBJ2-7, with a weak D call TRBD1 (6 bases). The CDR3 sequence is 15 residues long. V lost 3 bases to trimming and J lost 6 bases, with 19 bases between them. Germline CDR1 SGHNT, CDR2 YYREEE (reference sequence). CDR3: CASSSGHSIMGEQYF. In DNA form, the CDR3 reads TGTGCCAGCAGCTCGGGACACAGTATAATGGGCGAGCAGTACTTC.

This chain uses TRBV7-6 with TRBJ1-2; 8 positions match TRBD1. V was pared by 5 bases and J by 6 bases, with 8 bases of the junction left unmatched. In germline, CDR1 is SGHVS, CDR2 FNYEAQ. The CDR3 spans 14 residues. The DNA of the CDR3 is TGTGCCAGCAGCCCCAGCAGGGGGCTCGATGGCTACACCTTC. Residues: CASSPSRGLDGYTF.

CDR3: CASSQWDITYEQYF. In DNA, the CDR3 is TGCGCCAGCAGCCAATGGGACATTACCTACGAGCAGTACTTC. This sequence joins TRBV4-1 and TRBJ2-7, with a weak D call TRBD1 (6 bases). Germline CDR1 MGHRA, CDR2 YSYEKL. The length of the CDR3 is 14 residues. The germline V and J ends were trimmed by 2 bases and 2 bases, with 10 bases remaining between them.

The CDR3 DNA is TGTGCCAGCTCAGCCGGGACAGGAGCCTCTGGAAACACCATATATTTT. This gives the protein CASSAGTGASGNTIYF. J is TRBJ1-3 and V is TRBV18; 8 bases match TRBD1. V lost 5 bases, J lost 0 bases, and 6 bases stayed unmatched. This CDR3 contains 16 residues. Germline CDR1 reads KGHSH; CDR2 reads LQKENI.

This rearrangement joins TRBV5-1 to TRBJ2-7, with D unclear. The CDR3 has 13 residues. V lost 1 base to trimming and J lost 4 bases, with 9 bases between them. Germline V lookup: CDR1 SGHRS, CDR2 YFSETQ. Written as DNA, the CDR3 is TGCGCCAGCAGCTTGCAAAAACAGTACGAGCAGTACTTC. It encodes CASSLQKQYEQYF. Combining the CDR3 with reference TRBV5-1 and TRBJ2-7 gives the whole variable domain KAGVTQTPRYLIKTRGQQVTLSCSPISGHRSVSWYQQTPGQGLQFLFEYFSETQRNKGNFPGRFSGRQFSNSRSEMNVSTLELGDSALYLCASSLQKQYEQYFGPGTRLTVT.

This chain joins TRBV4-1 and TRBJ2-3, with 8 bases fitting TRBD2. J was trimmed by 5 bases and V by 4 bases; bases with no gene match: 20. The length of the CDR3 is 19 residues. Per germline, CDR1 MGHRA and CDR2 YSYEKL. The CDR3, as DNA: TGCGCCAGCAGCCCCCTGGGGAGGGGCGGGGGGCCGACACGAGATACGCAGTATTTT. Encoded protein: CASSPLGRGGGPTRDTQYF.

Points on this clone: At one end, the junction sequence differs from germline, possibly due to a read error. V is TRBV9 and J is TRBJ2-3; no firm D call. The CDR3 is 15 residues long. CDR1 is SGDLS, CDR2 YYNGEE, per germline. The CDR3 loop is CASSVEETGTDTQYF. The DNA for the CDR3 is TGTGCCAGCAGCGTAGAGGAGACTGGCACGGATACGCAGTATTTT.

The gene calls are TRBV4-2 and TRBJ1-1; tentatively, D is TRBD1 (5 bases). Germline V gene data show CDR1 as LGHNA and CDR2 as YNFKEQ. Trimming pared 5 bases from V and 10 bases from J, leaving 20 bases between. The CDR3 is 14 amino acids. CDR3 DNA: TGTGCCAGCAGCGAAACTCAGGGACTCCGACGAGCTTTCTTT. Translating it yields CASSETQGLRRAFF.